A single sample is the source of the 12 T cell receptor beta chains below, sequenced in a study of beta chain features in type 1 diabetes. Study-wide points: In all four CD4+ subsets, TCRB CDR3 length was significantly, moderately reduced in type 1 diabetes.

Since all of the isolated RNA was reverse transcribed, expressed TCRB transcripts were what got sequenced. Only in-frame clones appear in the TCRdb table, and some are missing; sequencing was by immunoSEQ multiplex PCR. The sample holds 640,000 or so clones, around an eighth seen once. The antigens of these receptors remain unknown. The specimen was naive CD4+ T cells from blood. The receptors come from a young man with type 1 diabetes.

The V call is TRBV2, the J call TRBJ2-1; the match to TRBD1 covers 10 bases. Germline-derived CDR1 and CDR2 are SNHLY and FYNNEI. The CDR3 is 13 residues long. With V trimmed by 7 bases and J by 7 bases, 4 bases remained unmatched. CDR3 region: CASNWDRGNEQFF. The CDR3 DNA reads as TGTGCCAGCAATTGGGACAGGGGAAATGAGCAGTTCTTC.

This clone was detected only a few times. This CDR3 is CAWRRFPGQGGAYNEQFF. In DNA form, the CDR3 reads TGTGCCTGGAGAAGATTCCCGGGACAGGGGGGCGCGTACAATGAGCAGTTCTTC. The chain employs TRBV30 and TRBJ2-1, with TRBD1 matching 11 bases. J was trimmed by 4 bases and V by 3 bases; bases with no gene match: 14. The length of the CDR3 is 18 residues. CDR1 and CDR2 from the germline V gene are GTSNPN and SVGIG (reference sequence).

This clone was detected only a few times. This sequence joins TRBV7-9 and TRBJ2-5; the D is unclear. Germline loops: CDR1 SEHNR, CDR2 FQNEAQ (reference sequence). The CDR3 contains 12 residues. The V end lost 5 bases, the J end lost 3 bases, and 7 bases lay between the germline ends. The CDR3 bases are TGTGCCAGCAGCCCGAATAAAGAGACCCAGTACTTC. Residues: CASSPNKETQYF. Combining the CDR3 with reference TRBV7-9 and TRBJ2-5 gives the whole variable domain DTGVSQNPRHKITKRGQNVTFRCDPISEHNRLYWYRQTLGQGPEFLTYFQNEAQLEKSRLLSDRFSAERPKGSFSTLEIQRTEQGDSAMYLCASSPNKETQYFGPGTRLLVL.

V gene TRBV11-1 combines with J gene TRBJ2-7; D remains ambiguous. Germline loops: CDR1 SGHAT, CDR2 FQDESV (reference sequence). The CDR3 is 13 residues long. Trimming took off 0 bases at V and 3 bases at J, with 6 bases between the two ends. The chain's CDR3 is CASSLARDYEQYF. Here the CDR3 DNA reads TGTGCCAGCAGCTTAGCCCGAGACTACGAGCAGTACTTC.

The gene calls are TRBV7-2 and TRBJ2-7; possible D gene TRBD1, 6 bases. V shed 5 bases and J shed 3 bases, with 20 bases lying between them. Germline CDR1 is SGHTA and CDR2 is FQGNSA. The CDR3 sequence is 16 residues long. The DNA for the CDR3 is TGTGCCAGCAGCCCGCAGGGACAAATCAAACGCTACGAGCAGTACTTC. This translates into CASSPQGQIKRYEQYF.

The V call is TRBV18, the J call TRBJ2-7; maybe TRBD1 (5 bases). The CDR3 is 14 amino acids. In germline, CDR1 is KGHSH, CDR2 LQKENI. Trimming cost V 6 bases and J 0 bases, with 12 bases left between them. The chain's CDR3 is CASSLGPGSYEQYF. The CDR3 region has the DNA TGTGCCAGCTCCCTGGGGCCGGGCTCCTACGAGCAGTACTTC.

The sample holds a few counts of this clone. This chain links TRBV25-1 with TRBJ1-2; no clear D gene. This CDR3 is 15 amino acids long. CDR1 and CDR2 from the germline V gene are MGHDK and SYGVNS. Trimming stripped 3 bases from V and 7 bases from J, with 18 bases between. The CDR3 coding sequence is TGTGCCAGCAGTGATCGTGGGAGTAACCAGCGTGGCTACACCTTC. The encoded protein is CASSDRGSNQRGYTF.

This chain uses TRBV29-1 with TRBJ2-7; tentative D call: TRBD1 (8 bases). Germline CDR1 reads SQVTM; CDR2 reads ANQGSEA. The CDR3 loop spans 14 amino acids. V was pared by 3 bases and J by 4 bases, with 16 bases between. CDR3 in amino acids: CSVEPGQGGYEQYF. The CDR3 DNA reads TGCAGCGTTGAGCCAGGACAGGGAGGGTACGAGCAGTACTTC.

This clone was observed a few times. The rearrangement joins TRBV28 to TRBJ2-7, with D maybe TRBD1 (6 bases). The V end lost 8 bases, the J end lost 4 bases, and 12 bases lay between the germline ends. The CDR3 contains 12 residues. The germline V gene has CDR1 MDHEN and CDR2 SYDVKM. CDR3 bases: TGTGCCAGCCGGGGAAGGGGGTACGAGCAGTACTTC. Residues: CASRGRGYEQYF.

This clone was seen more than once but under ten times. V and J are TRBV29-1 and TRBJ2-1, with D unclear. The germline gives CDR1 SQVTM, CDR2 ANQGSEA. Trimming removed 7 bases from V and 0 bases from J, with 13 bases in between. There are 14 residues in the CDR3. The CDR3 DNA reads as TGCAGCGCCGCCACTTCCTACTCCTACAATGAGCAGTTCTTC. Its translation: CSAATSYSYNEQFF.

This clone was observed a handful of times. V gene TRBV9 combines with J gene TRBJ2-2, with TRBD1 matching 9 bases. V gave up 4 bases and J gave up 0 bases; unmatched junction bases: 4. CDR3 size: 16 residues. Germline loops: CDR1 SGDLS, CDR2 YYNGEE. The CDR3 DNA reads TGTGCCAGCAGCACAAGACAGGGGGCGAACACCGGGGAGCTGTTTTTT. This sequence encodes CASSTRQGANTGELFF.

J is TRBJ1-2 and V is TRBV9; D might be TRBD1 (5 bases). The CDR3 sequence is 18 residues long. Germline V CDR1 and CDR2: SGDLS, YYNGEE. The V and J ends lost 3 bases and 0 bases respectively, with 21 bases between them. The CDR3 reads CASSAPGRYSPTNYGYTF. CDR3 DNA: TGTGCCAGCAGCGCACCGGGACGCTATTCCCCCACTAACTATGGCTACACCTTC.